This T cell receptor beta chain was retrieved from a study of blood T cell repertoires in COVID-19. Method: immunoSEQ multiplex PCR; TCRdb's copy keeps in-frame clones and lacks some. The sample shows 310,000 or so clones, 87% of them seen only once. The ends were cut back, 2 bases at V and 1 base at J, with 6 bases in the middle. The CDR3 totals 13 residues. CDR1 SGHKS and CDR2 YYEKEE come from the germline V gene (reference sequence). This TCR was sampled from a man aged 30 to 45 with COVID-19, enrolled during active disease. The sequencing sample was made of peripheral blood. The rearrangement links TRBV5-5 to TRBJ1-1; no clear D. The CDR3 DNA sequence: TGTGCCAGCAGCTTTGCAGGGAACACTGAAGCTTTCTTT. Translated: CASSFAGNTEAFF. Full variable domain (rest looked up from reference TRBV5-5 and TRBJ1-1): DAGVTQSPTHLIKTRGQQVTLRCSPISGHKSVSWYQQVLGQGPQFIFQYYEKEERGRGNFPDRFSARQFPNYSSELNVNALLLGDSALYLCASSFAGNTEAFFGQGTRLTVV.